This entry lists 10 T cell receptor beta chains sequenced from one sample in a study of shared clonotypes between healthy human individuals. CD8 cells classed as naive were CD45RO-negative and positively selected for CCR7, excluding terminally differentiated effector memory CD45RA+ cells. The method was immunoSEQ multiplex PCR; TCRdb's version includes in-frame clones alone and lacks a portion of them. The sample lists millions of clones, more than 85% seen once, with roughly 1.8% in the top ten. The sequenced material came from naive CD8+ T cells from PBMCs. The receptors here all came from a man aged 18-30 years in good health. Some clones in this sample may be carry-over from other donors' samples.

V is TRBV5-8 and J is TRBJ2-3; the D is unclear. This CDR3 contains 13 residues. Germline CDR1 reads SGHTS; CDR2 reads YDEGEE. V lost 1 base to trimming and J lost 4 bases, with 7 bases between them. CDR3 bases: TGTGCCAGCAGCTTGACGGGTCCAGATACGCAGTATTTT. Protein sequence: CASSLTGPDTQYF.

The chain combines TRBV7-9 with TRBJ2-1; TRBD1 might be the D (6 bases). The CDR3 length is 14 residues. Per germline, CDR1 SEHNR and CDR2 FQNEAQ (reference sequence). V shed 6 bases and J shed 4 bases, with 13 bases lying between them. CDR3 nucleotides: TGTGCCAGCAGTTCACAGGGATTGTACAATGAGCAGTTCTTC. It codes for CASSSQGLYNEQFF. Supplemented by reference TRBV7-9 and TRBJ2-1, the full variable domain reads DTGVSQNPRHKITKRGQNVTFRCDPISEHNRLYWYRQTLGQGPEFLTYFQNEAQLEKSRLLSDRFSAERPKGSFSTLEIQRTEQGDSAMYLCASSSQGLYNEQFFGPGTRLTVL.

On this clone itself: This CDR3 is also generated by other DNA sequences in the sample. This chain joins TRBV19 and TRBJ2-7; D call uncertain. In germline, CDR1 is LNHDA, CDR2 SQIVND (reference sequence). Between the trimmed V and J ends, which lost 2 bases and 1 base, there was a span of 9 bases. CDR3 size: 14 residues. The CDR3: CASSIRTASYEQYF. For the CDR3, the DNA is TGTGCCAGTAGTATAAGGACGGCTTCCTACGAGCAGTACTTC.

This chain uses TRBV5-6 with TRBJ2-5; D uncertain. Trimming took off 3 bases at V and 0 bases at J, with 9 bases between the two ends. From germline, CDR1 is SGHDT and CDR2 YYEEEE. This CDR3 has 14 amino acids. Here the CDR3 reads CASSWLGNQETQYF. In DNA form, the CDR3 reads TGTGCCAGCAGCTGGCTCGGCAACCAAGAGACCCAGTACTTC.

The chain joins TRBV27 to TRBJ1-5; D is perhaps TRBD1 (6 bases). The CDR3 has 13 amino acids. Trimming pared 5 bases from V and 7 bases from J, leaving 12 bases between. Germline V lookup: CDR1 MNHEY, CDR2 SMNVEV (reference sequence). CDR3 sequence: CASSIRDTQPQHF. CDR3 coding DNA: TGTGCCAGCAGTATCCGGGACACGCAGCCCCAGCATTTT.

CDR3 coding DNA: TGTGCCAGCAGAAACCCGGGACAGGGCTTCCGCACCTATGGCTACACCTTC. Its translation: CASRNPGQGFRTYGYTF. This sequence joins TRBV28 and TRBJ1-2; TRBD1 matches 9 bases. V lost 6 bases, J lost 4 bases, and 15 bases stayed unmatched. The CDR3 sequence is 17 residues long. The germline gives CDR1 MDHEN, CDR2 SYDVKM.

The CDR3 DNA reads as TGTGCCAGCAGTGATCAGGGCCTTTTGACCTACGAGCAGTACTTC. Protein sequence: CASSDQGLLTYEQYF. The genes are TRBV27 and TRBJ2-7, with TRBD1 as a possible D gene (5 bases). Germline CDR1 MNHEY, CDR2 SMNVEV (reference sequence). The CDR3 sequence is 15 residues long. V gave up 5 bases and J gave up 2 bases, with 16 bases separating them.

CDR3: CASSPTSNEQFF. The CDR3 DNA reads TGTGCCAGCAGCCCTACAAGCAATGAGCAGTTCTTC. The V gene is TRBV5-6, the J gene TRBJ2-1; D remains unclear. The CDR3 sequence is 12 residues long. V dropped 4 bases and J dropped 6 bases, with 8 bases sitting between them. Germline CDR1 SGHDT, CDR2 YYEEEE.

The sample holds one count of this clone. The rearrangement uses TRBV27 and TRBJ1-5; unclear D gene. CDR1 and CDR2 from the germline V gene are MNHEY and SMNVEV (reference sequence). Deletions cut 2 bases from V and 6 bases from J, with 11 bases between. This CDR3 contains 14 residues. CDR3 in DNA: TGTGCCAGCAGTTTAGGATTCGGGAGTCAGCCCCAGCATTTT. It encodes CASSLGFGSQPQHF.

This clone was seen only once. V usage is TRBV7-9 and J usage is TRBJ1-4; 9 bases are a match to TRBD1. The V segment lost 5 bases and the J segment 7 bases; nucleotides outside the gene matches: 5. Germline V gene lookup returns CDR1 SEHNR and CDR2 FQNEAQ (reference sequence). This CDR3 comprises 14 residues. The CDR3 region is CASSPGTGTEKLFF. CDR3 in DNA: TGTGCCAGCAGCCCCGGGACAGGGACTGAAAAACTGTTTTTT. Combining the CDR3 with reference TRBV7-9 and TRBJ1-4 gives the whole variable domain DTGVSQNPRHKITKRGQNVTFRCDPISEHNRLYWYRQTLGQGPEFLTYFQNEAQLEKSRLLSDRFSAERPKGSFSTLEIQRTEQGDSAMYLCASSPGTGTEKLFFGSGTQLSVL.